The entry that follows covers one T cell receptor beta chain sequence. Its antigen remains unknown. Sequencing of TCR beta CDR3 used immunoSEQ survey depth. Sequencing was performed with immunoSEQ multiplex PCR; in TCRdb, only in-frame clones are kept and a portion is missing. The sample has fewer than 5,000 clones; around three fifths are singletons. This record comes from a study of CD8 T cell repertoires and HIV-1 epitope variants. V lost 3 bases and J 10 bases, leaving 13 bases between the germline ends. This CDR3 contains 13 residues. Per germline, CDR1 SGHNT and CDR2 YYREEE (reference sequence). This chain connects TRBV5-4 to TRBJ1-4, with D tentatively TRBD1 (5 bases). The sample comprised cultured CD8+ T cells derived from PBMCs. The origin of this receptor is a male donor with HIV. For the CDR3, the DNA is TGTGCCAGCAGCTCTCCTGGGGGAGGAAAACTGTTTTTT. Translation: CASSSPGGGKLFF.